This is a list of T cell receptor beta chains from one sample in a study of blood T cell repertoires in COVID-19. Clones were read by immunoSEQ multiplex PCR, and TCRdb kept only the in-frame ones, dropping some. The repertoire has around 100,000 clones, about 90% of them found once; the top ten carry 17%. The sequenced sample was peripheral blood. The receptors originated from a man aged 45-60 years with acute or convalescent COVID-19. The CDR3 runs from the conserved cysteine through the conserved F or W. A D gene is named only where the DNA matches it firmly. Size is omitted from some rows. Given values are once, few, many or a class for expanded clones.

v_call: TRBV19; clone_size: .; d_call: .; j_call: TRBJ1-6; cdr3_aa: CASSIGGWDNSPLHF; cdr3_nt: TGTGCCAGTAGTATAGGAGGATGGGATAATTCACCCCTCCACTTT
v_call: TRBV5-6; clone_size: .; d_call: TRBD2; j_call: TRBJ2-1; cdr3_aa: CASSLGLAGVRSYNEQFF; cdr3_nt: TGTGCCAGCAGCTTGGGACTAGCGGGGGTCCGCTCCTACAATGAGCAGTTCTTC
v_call: TRBV5-8; clone_size: .; d_call: TRBD2; j_call: TRBJ2-2; cdr3_aa: CASSPAGPNTGELFF; cdr3_nt: TGTGCCAGCAGCCCAGCGGGGCCGAACACCGGGGAGCTGTTTTTT
v_call: TRBV24-1; clone_size: .; d_call: .; j_call: TRBJ2-2; cdr3_aa: CATSDLTQQNTGELFF; cdr3_nt: TGTGCCACCAGTGATTTGACACAGCAGAACACCGGGGAGCTGTTTTTT
v_call: TRBV4-1; clone_size: .; d_call: .; j_call: TRBJ2-7; cdr3_aa: CASSQDGPYEQYF; cdr3_nt: TGCGCCAGCAGCCAAGATGGGCCCTACGAGCAGTACTTC
v_call: TRBV5-4; clone_size: once; d_call: TRBD1; j_call: TRBJ2-5; cdr3_aa: CASSTTGTGIETQYF; cdr3_nt: TGTGCCAGCAGCACCACCGGGACAGGGATAGAGACCCAGTACTTC
v_call: TRBV5-4; clone_size: once; d_call: .; j_call: TRBJ2-6; cdr3_aa: CASSLTTSGANVLTF; cdr3_nt: TGTGCCAGCAGCTTGACTACCTCTGGGGCCAACGTCCTGACTTTC
v_call: TRBV9; clone_size: .; d_call: .; j_call: TRBJ1-2; cdr3_aa: CASSAEGGEGYGYTF; cdr3_nt: TGTGCCAGCAGTGCAGAGGGTGGTGAAGGCTATGGCTACACCTTC
v_call: TRBV3-1/TRBV3-2; clone_size: .; d_call: .; j_call: TRBJ2-7; cdr3_aa: CASSQDYPKPDEQYF; cdr3_nt: TGTGCCAGCAGCCAAGATTACCCGAAGCCCGACGAGCAGTACTTC
v_call: TRBV7-9; clone_size: .; d_call: .; j_call: TRBJ2-3; cdr3_aa: CASSEGSDTDTQYF; cdr3_nt: TGTGCCAGCAGCGAAGGCAGCGATACAGATACGCAGTATTTT
v_call: TRBV27; clone_size: .; d_call: TRBD1; j_call: TRBJ1-1; cdr3_aa: CASLAPGQGYGNTEAFF; cdr3_nt: TGTGCCAGTCTCGCCCCGGGACAGGGTTATGGGAACACTGAAGCTTTCTTT
v_call: TRBV3-1/TRBV3-2; clone_size: .; d_call: TRBD1; j_call: TRBJ2-1; cdr3_aa: CASSQSSRTGAGNEQFF; cdr3_nt: TGTGCCAGCAGCCAGAGCTCACGGACAGGGGCTGGAAATGAGCAGTTCTTC
v_call: TRBV18; clone_size: .; d_call: .; j_call: TRBJ2-7; cdr3_aa: CASSRTEQNYEQYF; cdr3_nt: TGTGCCAGCTCACGGACAGAACAGAACTACGAGCAGTACTTC
v_call: TRBV19; clone_size: .; d_call: .; j_call: TRBJ2-1; cdr3_aa: CASSQARANEQFF; cdr3_nt: TGTGCCAGTAGTCAGGCCAGGGCAAATGAGCAGTTCTTC
v_call: TRBV6-5; clone_size: .; d_call: .; j_call: TRBJ1-1; cdr3_aa: CASTRPGRLAEAFF; cdr3_nt: TGTGCCAGCACCCGACCAGGGCGTTTGGCTGAAGCTTTCTTT
v_call: TRBV3-1/TRBV3-2; clone_size: few; d_call: TRBD1; j_call: TRBJ1-6; cdr3_aa: CASSPRDRGNSPLHF; cdr3_nt: TGTGCCAGCAGCCCCCGGGACAGGGGCAATTCACCCCTCCACTTT
v_call: TRBV29-1; clone_size: .; d_call: TRBD1; j_call: TRBJ1-2; cdr3_aa: CSVGQGVYGYTF; cdr3_nt: TGCAGCGTCGGACAGGGGGTGTATGGCTACACCTTC
v_call: TRBV19; clone_size: .; d_call: TRBD1; j_call: TRBJ1-1; cdr3_aa: CATAQGASEAFF; cdr3_nt: TGTGCCACCGCCCAGGGGGCTTCTGAAGCTTTCTTT
v_call: TRBV28; clone_size: .; d_call: TRBD1; j_call: TRBJ1-5; cdr3_aa: CASSFTGVSNQPQHF; cdr3_nt: TGTGCCAGCAGTTTTACAGGGGTTAGCAATCAGCCCCAGCATTTT
v_call: TRBV10-3; clone_size: .; d_call: .; j_call: TRBJ1-3; cdr3_aa: CAIGSMAGRGVSGNTIYF; cdr3_nt: TGTGCCATCGGTTCGATGGCAGGGCGTGGAGTATCTGGAAACACCATATATTTT
v_call: TRBV7-2; clone_size: .; d_call: TRBD2; j_call: TRBJ2-7; cdr3_aa: CASSIPRGGQEQYF; cdr3_nt: TGTGCCAGCAGCATCCCCCGGGGGGGGCAGGAGCAGTACTTC
v_call: TRBV16; clone_size: .; d_call: .; j_call: TRBJ1-1; cdr3_aa: CASSQRSVEFFEAFF; cdr3_nt: TGTGCCAGCAGCCAACGGAGCGTCGAGTTTTTTGAAGCTTTCTTT
v_call: TRBV6-1; clone_size: .; d_call: TRBD2; j_call: TRBJ2-2; cdr3_aa: CASSEVIAGAGELFF; cdr3_nt: TGTGCCAGCAGTGAAGTAATAGCGGGGGCCGGGGAGCTGTTTTTT
v_call: TRBV7-9; clone_size: .; d_call: TRBD1; j_call: TRBJ2-2; cdr3_aa: CASSFGQGFSTGELFF; cdr3_nt: TGTGCCAGCAGCTTCGGACAGGGGTTCAGCACCGGGGAGCTGTTTTTT
v_call: TRBV25-1; clone_size: .; d_call: .; j_call: TRBJ2-7; cdr3_aa: CASSGRGYEQYF; cdr3_nt: TGTGCCAGCAGTGGACGGGGCTACGAGCAGTACTTC
v_call: TRBV9; clone_size: few; d_call: .; j_call: TRBJ2-1; cdr3_aa: CASSVGGVTNEQFF; cdr3_nt: TGTGCCAGCAGCGTCGGCGGGGTGACCAATGAGCAGTTCTTC
v_call: TRBV5-1; clone_size: .; d_call: TRBD1; j_call: TRBJ1-1; cdr3_aa: CASSPPSGQGAGGAFF; cdr3_nt: TGCGCCAGCAGCCCCCCGTCAGGACAGGGGGCGGGGGGAGCTTTCTTT
v_call: TRBV18; clone_size: .; d_call: .; j_call: TRBJ2-5; cdr3_aa: CASSPVSQGKAQYF; cdr3_nt: TGTGCCAGCTCACCCGTAAGCCAGGGAAAGGCCCAGTACTTC
v_call: TRBV12-5; clone_size: .; d_call: .; j_call: TRBJ2-7; cdr3_aa: CASGRQRYEQYF; cdr3_nt: TGTGCTAGTGGCCGGCAGCGTTACGAGCAGTACTTC
v_call: TRBV7-2; clone_size: .; d_call: TRBD2; j_call: TRBJ2-1; cdr3_aa: CASSLDRGGLAGANEQFF; cdr3_nt: TGTGCCAGCAGCTTAGACCGAGGGGGACTAGCGGGGGCCAATGAGCAGTTCTTC
v_call: TRBV6-1; clone_size: .; d_call: .; j_call: TRBJ2-4; cdr3_aa: CASSERDTLKNIQYF; cdr3_nt: TGTGCCAGCAGTGAGAGGGACACGTTAAAAAACATTCAGTACTTC
v_call: TRBV5-1; clone_size: .; d_call: .; j_call: TRBJ1-1; cdr3_aa: CASSLAGVMNTEAFF; cdr3_nt: TGCGCCAGCAGCTTGGCCGGGGTCATGAACACTGAAGCTTTCTTT
v_call: TRBV6-5; clone_size: .; d_call: TRBD1; j_call: TRBJ1-5; cdr3_aa: CASVQGGAGNQPQHF; cdr3_nt: TGTGCCAGCGTACAGGGGGGCGCGGGCAATCAGCCCCAGCATTTT
v_call: TRBV27; clone_size: .; d_call: .; j_call: TRBJ1-6; cdr3_aa: CASRGYANSPLHF; cdr3_nt: TGTGCCAGCCGAGGGTATGCGAATTCACCCCTCCACTTT
v_call: TRBV19; clone_size: .; d_call: TRBD1; j_call: TRBJ2-7; cdr3_aa: CASTQTGGPSYEQYF; cdr3_nt: TGTGCCAGTACCCAGACAGGGGGTCCTTCCTACGAGCAGTACTTC
v_call: TRBV7-9; clone_size: .; d_call: .; j_call: TRBJ1-5; cdr3_aa: CASSLNSNQPQHF; cdr3_nt: TGTGCCAGCAGCCTTAATAGCAATCAGCCCCAGCATTTT
v_call: TRBV30; clone_size: .; d_call: TRBD1; j_call: TRBJ1-2; cdr3_aa: CAWSVGRGTGGYTF; cdr3_nt: TGTGCCTGGAGTGTCGGAAGGGGGACAGGGGGCTACACCTTC
v_call: TRBV6-4; clone_size: .; d_call: TRBD1; j_call: TRBJ1-6; cdr3_aa: CASRRTGNNSPLHF; cdr3_nt: TGTGCCAGCAGAAGGACAGGGAATAATTCACCCCTCCACTTT
v_call: TRBV5-1; clone_size: .; d_call: TRBD2; j_call: TRBJ2-2; cdr3_aa: CASSLPTSGLTGELFF; cdr3_nt: TGCGCCAGCAGCTTGCCGACTAGCGGTCTCACCGGGGAGCTGTTTTTT
v_call: TRBV11-2; clone_size: few; d_call: .; j_call: TRBJ2-7; cdr3_aa: CASSLISSEQYF; cdr3_nt: TGTGCCAGCAGCTTAATTTCTTCCGAGCAGTACTTC
v_call: TRBV5-4; clone_size: .; d_call: .; j_call: TRBJ1-2; cdr3_aa: CASSFQDKNYGYTF; cdr3_nt: TGTGCCAGCAGCTTTCAAGACAAGAACTATGGCTACACCTTC
v_call: TRBV5-1; clone_size: .; d_call: .; j_call: TRBJ2-3; cdr3_aa: CASSTSGDTQYF; cdr3_nt: TGCGCCAGCAGCACCTCGGGAGATACGCAGTATTTT
v_call: TRBV19; clone_size: .; d_call: .; j_call: TRBJ1-3; cdr3_aa: CASSNPGQSSGNTIYF; cdr3_nt: TGTGCCAGTAGTAACCCGGGACAAAGCTCTGGAAACACCATATATTTT